A selection of T cell receptor beta chains follows, all from one sample in a study of blood T cell repertoires in COVID-19. Clones were sequenced by immunoSEQ multiplex PCR, and TCRdb holds only the in-frame ones, with some missing. The repertoire holds 250,000 or so clones, with roughly 86% as singletons. Sequencing was carried out using peripheral blood. Every receptor here comes from a woman between 55 and 75 years old with COVID-19, enrolled during active disease. CDR3s include the opening cysteine and the closing phenylalanine or tryptophan. A D gene is named only where the DNA matches it firmly. The listing skips clone size in some rows; elsewhere it reads once, few, many or a size class.

j_call,d_call,v_call,clone_size,cdr3_aa,cdr3_nt
TRBJ1-2,.,TRBV3-1/TRBV3-2,.,CASTLGIGGRNYGYTF,TGTGCCAGCACCCTTGGGATCGGGGGGCGGAACTATGGCTACACCTTC
TRBJ1-2,TRBD1,TRBV7-2,.,CASSYYTGARGYTF,TGTGCCAGCAGCTATTACACAGGGGCCCGTGGCTACACCTTC
TRBJ2-5,.,TRBV7-3,.,CASSSRGYPGTQYF,TGTGCCAGCAGCTCCAGGGGTTACCCGGGTACCCAGTACTTC
TRBJ2-6,.,TRBV7-9,.,CASSLLQGGIGANVLTF,TGTGCCAGCAGCTTACTACAGGGGGGGATTGGGGCCAACGTCCTGACTTTC
TRBJ2-7,.,TRBV30,.,CACTVRSSDEQYF,TGTGCCTGCACTGTGAGGAGCTCGGACGAGCAGTACTTC
TRBJ1-1,.,TRBV12-3/TRBV12-4,once,CASTRASNTEAFF,TGTGCCAGCACGCGAGCGTCGAACACTGAAGCTTTCTTT
TRBJ1-2,.,TRBV18,.,CASSPSTDNYGYTF,TGTGCCAGCTCACCATCGACAGATAACTATGGCTACACCTTC
TRBJ2-3,.,TRBV19,.,CASRPTSTDTQYF,TGTGCCAGTAGGCCTACTAGCACAGATACGCAGTATTTT
TRBJ2-7,TRBD2,TRBV7-7,.,CASSSRLAGVGEQYF,TGTGCCAGCAGCTCCCGACTAGCGGGAGTTGGAGAGCAGTACTTC
TRBJ2-7,.,TRBV4-1,.,CASSQDTALSYEQYF,TGCGCCAGCAGCCAAGACACAGCCTTATCCTACGAGCAGTACTTC